This T cell receptor (beta chain) was documented in a study of T cell responses to AZD1222 COVID-19 vaccine. Study as a whole: Pooled in the analysis were second doses at about 4 or about 12 weeks.

The sample holds a few counts of this clone. Antigen unknown. Broader study findings: Reportedly, nearly half of unique spike TCRs recognized epitopes outside B.1.351/B.1.1.7 mutations. Among those given AZD1222, only six or seven were seropositive at baseline. Compared with day 0, the breadth and depth of the Spike-specific TCR repertoire rose significantly after two doses of AZD1222.

Germline V gene data show CDR1 as SEHNR and CDR2 as FQNEAQ (reference sequence). CDR3 size: 15 residues. The V gene lost 5 bases and the J gene lost 1 base, with 12 bases spanning the gap. Here immunoSEQ multiplex PCR was the method, and the copy in TCRdb shows in-frame clones only, minus some. Among about 140,000 clones listed, about 86% were seen once. The V gene is TRBV7-9, the J gene TRBJ1-5; unclear D gene. Sequences were derived from peripheral blood, sampled on day 0 of AZD1222 vaccination. The receptor's source is an adult in good health. The CDR3 region is CASSPLSESNQPQHF. DNA for the CDR3: TGTGCCAGCAGCCCCCTCTCTGAGAGCAATCAGCCCCAGCATTTT.